The 13 T cell receptor beta chains reported below all come from one sample, sequenced in a study of blood T cell repertoires in COVID-19. Only in-frame clones appear in the TCRdb table, and some are missing; sequencing was by immunoSEQ multiplex PCR. The sample lists around 290,000 clones; approximately 86% were seen once. The sample taken for sequencing was peripheral blood. These receptors came from a woman in her 70s with COVID-19, enrolled during active disease.

The chain is built from TRBV3-1 (or the pseudogene TRBV3-2) and TRBJ2-7; TRBD2 matches at 8 bases. V gave up 4 bases and J gave up 3 bases; unmatched junction bases: 5. This CDR3 has 14 amino acids. CDR1 and CDR2 (germline): LGHDT, YNNKEL (reference sequence). The CDR3 coding sequence is TGTGCCAGCAGCCTTGGCGGGGGGCTCTACGAGCAGTACTTC. This encodes CASSLGGGLYEQYF.

The chain combines TRBV5-1 with TRBJ2-5; D gene uncertain. The V end was cut by 4 bases, the J end by 1 base, with 8 bases between. Germline values: CDR1 SGHRS, CDR2 YFSETQ. This CDR3 contains 13 residues. The CDR3 loop is CASSITGQETQYF. The CDR3 DNA sequence: TGCGCCAGCAGCATAACTGGCCAAGAGACCCAGTACTTC.

The chain employs TRBV7-2 and TRBJ2-7, with no clear D. The V end lost 8 bases, the J end lost 0 bases, and 17 bases lay between the germline ends. CDR3 length: 15 residues. Germline V gene sequence: CDR1 SGHTA, CDR2 FQGNSA. The CDR3 nucleotides are TGTGCCAGCGGTGAACGGGTCCTAAGCTCCTACGAGCAGTACTTC. This translates into CASGERVLSSYEQYF.

The chain has TRBV30 and TRBJ1-5, with D possibly being TRBD1 (6 bases). CDR1 GTSNPN and CDR2 SVGIG come from the germline V gene (reference sequence). Deletions cut 2 bases from V and 2 bases from J, with 22 bases between. CDR3 length equals 18 residues. The CDR3 nucleotides read TGTGCCTGGAGTATCTGGGGCAGGGGTAAAGAGGGCAATCAGCCCCAGCATTTT. It yields the protein CAWSIWGRGKEGNQPQHF. Supplemented by reference TRBV30 and TRBJ1-5, the full variable domain reads SQTIHQWPATLVQPVGSPLSLECTVEGTSNPNLYWYRQAAGRGLQLLFYSVGIGQISSEVPQNLSASRPQDRQFILSSKKLLLSDSGFYLCAWSIWGRGKEGNQPQHFGDGTRLSIL.

The chain carries TRBV18 and TRBJ2-3, with 10 positions matching TRBD2. This CDR3 is built from 16 residues. The V and J ends lost 0 bases and 4 bases, in that order; junction bases with no gene match: 4. Germline V gene lookup returns CDR1 KGHSH and CDR2 LQKENI. CDR3 coding DNA: TGTGCCAGCTCACCACCCGGGACTAGCGTGGCAGATACGCAGTATTTT. Translation: CASSPPGTSVADTQYF.

This chain uses TRBV5-1 with TRBJ2-3, with D perhaps matching TRBD2 (6 bases). V dropped 0 bases and J dropped 2 bases, with 10 bases sitting between them. Germline V CDR1 and CDR2: SGHRS, YFSETQ. The CDR3 runs to 15 residues. The CDR3 DNA sequence: TGCGCCAGCAGCTTGGGAGGGAGGATCACAGATACGCAGTATTTT. Translating it yields CASSLGGRITDTQYF.

The rearrangement joins TRBV29-1 to TRBJ2-7, with 9 bases matching TRBD1. V trimming: 4 bases; J trimming: 5 bases; junction bases outside the gene matches: 9. Germline CDR1 and CDR2: SQVTM and ANQGSEA. The CDR3 is made up of 14 amino acids. The CDR3: CSVGSRTGVHEQYF. The CDR3 DNA reads as TGCAGCGTTGGTAGCCGGACAGGGGTCCACGAGCAGTACTTC.

The chain is built from TRBV28 and TRBJ1-5; TRBD1 aligns across 11 bases. From germline, CDR1 is MDHEN and CDR2 SYDVKM. With V trimmed by 5 bases and J by 4 bases, 4 bases remained unmatched. This CDR3 comprises 15 residues. The DNA of the CDR3 is TGTGCCAGCAGTCCCGGGACAGGGGGGAATCAGCCCCAGCATTTT. Its protein product is CASSPGTGGNQPQHF. Drawing the rest from reference TRBV28 and TRBJ1-5, the complete variable domain is DVKVTQSSRYLVKRTGEKVFLECVQDMDHENMFWYRQDPGLGLRLIYFSYDVKMKEKGDIPEGYSVSREKKERFSLILESASTNQTSMYLCASSPGTGGNQPQHFGDGTRLSIL.

This clone was detected only once. The genes are TRBV27 and TRBJ2-7; D uncertain. Germline-derived CDR1 and CDR2 are MNHEY and SMNVEV (reference sequence). V dropped 5 bases and J dropped 0 bases, with 5 bases sitting between them. The CDR3 loop spans 12 amino acids. Written as DNA, the CDR3 is TGTGCCAGCAGTCCGGGCTCCTACGAGCAGTACTTC. Amino acids: CASSPGSYEQYF.

This chain connects TRBV5-1 to TRBJ1-2; 9 bases are a match to TRBD1. Germline lookup yields CDR1 SGHRS and CDR2 YFSETQ. The CDR3 is made up of 16 amino acids. The V segment lost 3 bases and the J segment 3 bases; nucleotides outside the gene matches: 9. The CDR3: CASSWGRDRDDYGYTF. Here the CDR3 DNA reads TGCGCCAGCAGCTGGGGCCGGGACAGGGATGACTATGGCTACACCTTC.

The chain uses TRBV10-3 and TRBJ1-1, with D possibly matching TRBD1 (5 bases). The CDR3 runs 15 residues. In germline, CDR1 is ENHRY, CDR2 SYGVKD. Between the trimmed V and J ends, which lost 7 bases and 2 bases, there was a span of 17 bases. The CDR3 reads CAIMSGVGRNTEAFF. For the CDR3, the DNA is TGTGCCATCATGAGCGGGGTGGGGCGCAACACTGAAGCTTTCTTT.

The J gene is TRBJ2-1, the V gene TRBV27, with TRBD1 matching 7 bases. Germline V lookup: CDR1 MNHEY, CDR2 SMNVEV (reference sequence). There are 15 residues in the CDR3. V lost 3 bases, J lost 4 bases, and 6 bases stayed unmatched. The CDR3 DNA reads TGTGCCAGCAGTTTCGAGGGGGCCCGTTACAATGAGCAGTTCTTC. Translated, it gives CASSFEGARYNEQFF.

V is TRBV5-8 and J is TRBJ1-2; D possibly corresponds to TRBD1 (6 bases). This CDR3 region has 13 residues. CDR1 and CDR2 from the germline V gene are SGHTS and YDEGEE. V was shortened by 0 bases and J by 8 bases, with 11 bases between the two germline ends. CDR3 nucleotide sequence: TGTGCCAGCAGCTTGGACAGGGCGACCGGCTACACCTTC. This sequence encodes CASSLDRATGYTF.